This entry is about one T cell receptor (beta chain). V gave up 3 bases and J gave up 12 bases, with 21 bases separating them. CDR3 size: 16 residues. From germline, CDR1 is LNHDA and CDR2 SQIVND (reference sequence). This sample was taken from a study of radiation and T cells in renal cell carcinoma. As to time point: baseline pretreatment blood. Treatment denoted: 15 Gy SBRT to primary tumor, nephrectomy 4 weeks later. Measured with immunoSEQ multiplex PCR; TCRdb has only the in-frame clones, and not every one. The table shows 140,000 to 150,000 clones, with 88% occurring only once. The chain employs TRBV19 and TRBJ1-6, with D tentatively TRBD1 (5 bases). The source is a woman in her sixties or seventies with renal cell carcinoma. The sequences come from blood, collected from a patient whose treatment included radiotherapy and nephrectomy. The CDR3 nucleotides read TGTGCCAGTAGTATGGGGCTGGACACGTATGTTAAACCCCTCCACTTT. Protein product: CASSMGLDTYVKPLHF. Supplemented by reference TRBV19 and TRBJ1-6, the full variable domain reads DGGITQSPKYLFRKEGQNVTLSCEQNLNHDAMYWYRQDPGQGLRLIYYSQIVNDFQKGDIAEGYSVSREKKESFPLTVTSAQKNPTAFYLCASSMGLDTYVKPLHFGNGTRLTVT.